The present TCR beta chain was sequenced within a study of blood T cells in healthy people across ages. About this clonotype: Its target is unknown. A read error is possible here, since a much larger clone lies one base away.

The authors ran a second PCR of about 6 to 12 cycles using a sample-barcoded 5' primer and a J-beta primer mix. Tagging of each cDNA molecule was performed by a template-switch adaptor with 12 random nucleotides. Each CDR3 protein is one row after TCRdb ran MiXCR on the 5' RACE reads. The sample contains hundreds of thousands of distinct CDR3 sequences, under 35% of which appear only once. Trimming cost V 6 bases and J 4 bases, with 8 bases left between them. CDR3 size: 11 residues. Looked up from germline, CDR1 is DFQATT and CDR2 is SNEGSKA (reference sequence). Every donor contributed about 10 milliliters of peripheral blood by blood draw. Study findings and constraints: Diversity was estimated from one million T cells, and these estimates were considered underestimates.

The source material was blood. The J gene is TRBJ2-3, the V gene TRBV20-1; D remains ambiguous. This sequence originates from a woman older than 75 in good health. In DNA form, the CDR3 reads TGCAGTGCCTCACTCGCAGATACGCAGTATTTT. It translates to CSASLADTQYF.